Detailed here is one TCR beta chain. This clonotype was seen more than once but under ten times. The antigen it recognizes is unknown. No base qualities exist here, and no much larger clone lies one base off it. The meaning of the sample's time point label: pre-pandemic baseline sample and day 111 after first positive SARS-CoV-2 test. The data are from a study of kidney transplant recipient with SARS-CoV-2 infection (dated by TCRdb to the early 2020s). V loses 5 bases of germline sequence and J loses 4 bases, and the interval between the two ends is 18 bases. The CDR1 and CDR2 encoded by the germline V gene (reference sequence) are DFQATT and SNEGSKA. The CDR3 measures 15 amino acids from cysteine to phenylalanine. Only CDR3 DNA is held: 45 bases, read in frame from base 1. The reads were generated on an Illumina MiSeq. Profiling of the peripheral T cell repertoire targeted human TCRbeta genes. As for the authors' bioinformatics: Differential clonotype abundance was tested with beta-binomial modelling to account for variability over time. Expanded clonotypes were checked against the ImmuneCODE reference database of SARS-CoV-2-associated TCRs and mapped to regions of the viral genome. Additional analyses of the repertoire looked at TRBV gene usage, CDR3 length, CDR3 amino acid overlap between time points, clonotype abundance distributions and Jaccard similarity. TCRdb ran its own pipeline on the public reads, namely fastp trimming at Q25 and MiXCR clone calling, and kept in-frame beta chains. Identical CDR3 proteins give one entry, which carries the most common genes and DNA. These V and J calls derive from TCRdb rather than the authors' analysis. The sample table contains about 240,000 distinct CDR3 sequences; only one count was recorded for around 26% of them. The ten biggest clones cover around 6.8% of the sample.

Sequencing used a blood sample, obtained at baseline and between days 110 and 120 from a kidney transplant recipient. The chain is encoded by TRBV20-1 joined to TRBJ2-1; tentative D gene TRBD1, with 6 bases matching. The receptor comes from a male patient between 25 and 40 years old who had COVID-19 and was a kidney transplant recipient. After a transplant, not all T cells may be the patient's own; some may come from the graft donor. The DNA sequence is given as TGCAGTGCTTACAAGGGGACACTTATTTACAATGAGCAGTTCTTC. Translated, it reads CSAYKGTLIYNEQFF.